This T cell receptor beta chain was observed in a study of shared clonotypes between healthy human individuals. Across the study: CD8 memory received one plate per donor, CD8 naive two, CD4 memory three and CD4 naive three.

The germline gives CDR1 MNHEY, CDR2 SMNVEV (reference sequence). Trimming cost V 2 bases and J 0 bases, with 13 bases left between them. This CDR3 has 16 amino acids. The repertoire was sequenced with immunoSEQ multiplex PCR; TCRdb's copy has only in-frame clones and lacks some. The data contain around 2,100,000 clones, approximately 94% of them singletons. Comment on this clone: No antigen is known for it.

Terminally differentiated effector memory CD45RA+ cells were excluded by CCR7 positive selection of CD45RO-negative cells. Study outcomes and limitations: Across subsets, estimated richness was generally greater for naive than for memory populations. When naive CD4 clonotypes were compared across several donors, 4% to 6.5% were shared.

This chain connects TRBV27 to TRBJ2-5; weak D call: TRBD1 (6 bases). The TCR comes from a man aged 18 to 29 in good health. Sequencing was performed on naive CD8+ T cells sorted from blood. The CDR3 protein is CASSLRTTGYQETQYF. CDR3 bases: TGTGCCAGCAGTTTAAGAACGACAGGCTACCAAGAGACCCAGTACTTC.